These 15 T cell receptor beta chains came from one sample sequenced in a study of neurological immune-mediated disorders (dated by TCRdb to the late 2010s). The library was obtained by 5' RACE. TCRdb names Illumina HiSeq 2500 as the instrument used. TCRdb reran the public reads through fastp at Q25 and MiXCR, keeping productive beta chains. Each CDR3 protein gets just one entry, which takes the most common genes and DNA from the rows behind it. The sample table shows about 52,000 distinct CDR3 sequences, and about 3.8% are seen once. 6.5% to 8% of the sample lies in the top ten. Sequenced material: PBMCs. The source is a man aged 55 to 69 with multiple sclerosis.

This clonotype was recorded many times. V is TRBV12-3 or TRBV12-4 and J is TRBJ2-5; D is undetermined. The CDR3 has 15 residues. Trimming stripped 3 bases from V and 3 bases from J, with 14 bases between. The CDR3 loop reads CASSFLGREKETQYF. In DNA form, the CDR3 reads TGTGCCAGCAGTTTTCTCGGGCGAGAGAAAGAGACCCAGTACTTC.

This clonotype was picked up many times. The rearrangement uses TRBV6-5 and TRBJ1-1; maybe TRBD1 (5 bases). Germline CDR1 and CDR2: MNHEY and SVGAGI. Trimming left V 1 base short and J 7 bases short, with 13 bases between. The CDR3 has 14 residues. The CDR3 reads CASSYYRGTLEAFF. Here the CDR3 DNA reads TGTGCCAGCAGTTACTACCGAGGGACCCTTGAAGCTTTCTTT.

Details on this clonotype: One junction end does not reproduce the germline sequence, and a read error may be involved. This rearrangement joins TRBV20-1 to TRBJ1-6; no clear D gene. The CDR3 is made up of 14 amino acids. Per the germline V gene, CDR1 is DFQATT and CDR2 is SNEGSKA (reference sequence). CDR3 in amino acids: CSAREWDGNSTLNF. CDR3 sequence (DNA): TGCAGTGCTAGAGAGTGGGATGGTAATTCAACCCTCAACTTT.

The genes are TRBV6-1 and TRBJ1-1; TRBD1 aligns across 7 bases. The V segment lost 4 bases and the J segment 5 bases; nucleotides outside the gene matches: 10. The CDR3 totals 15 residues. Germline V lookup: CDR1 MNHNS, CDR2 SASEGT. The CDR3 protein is CASSVEQGIGTEAFF. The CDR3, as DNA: TGTGCCAGCAGTGTTGAACAGGGGATCGGGACTGAAGCTTTCTTT.

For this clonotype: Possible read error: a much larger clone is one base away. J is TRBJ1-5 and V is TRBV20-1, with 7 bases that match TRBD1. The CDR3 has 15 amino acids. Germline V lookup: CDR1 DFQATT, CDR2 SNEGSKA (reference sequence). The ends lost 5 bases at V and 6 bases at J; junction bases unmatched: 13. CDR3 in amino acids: CSAGYDREVTQPQHF. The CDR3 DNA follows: TGCAGTGCTGGCTACGACAGGGAAGTAACTCAGCCCCAGCATTTT.

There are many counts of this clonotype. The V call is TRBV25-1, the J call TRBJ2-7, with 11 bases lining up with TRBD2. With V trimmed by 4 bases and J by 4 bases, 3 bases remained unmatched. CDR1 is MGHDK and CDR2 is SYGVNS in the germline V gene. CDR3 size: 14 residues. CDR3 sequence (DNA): TGTGCCAGCAGTGGAGGGACTAGCGGTTACGAGCAGTACTTC. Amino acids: CASSGGTSGYEQYF.

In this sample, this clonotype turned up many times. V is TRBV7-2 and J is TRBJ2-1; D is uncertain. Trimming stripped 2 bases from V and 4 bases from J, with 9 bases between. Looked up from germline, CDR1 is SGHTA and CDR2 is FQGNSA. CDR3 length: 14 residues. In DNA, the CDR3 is TGTGCCAGCAGCTTACAGGCTTTTTACAATGAGCAGTTCTTC. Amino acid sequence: CASSLQAFYNEQFF.

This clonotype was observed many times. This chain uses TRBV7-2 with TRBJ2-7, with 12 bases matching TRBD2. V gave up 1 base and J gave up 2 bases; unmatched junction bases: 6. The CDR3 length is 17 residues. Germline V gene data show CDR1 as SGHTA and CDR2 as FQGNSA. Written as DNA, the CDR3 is TGTGCCAGCAGCTTAGGTGCTACTAGCGGGAGGACCTACGAGCAGTACTTC. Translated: CASSLGATSGRTYEQYF.

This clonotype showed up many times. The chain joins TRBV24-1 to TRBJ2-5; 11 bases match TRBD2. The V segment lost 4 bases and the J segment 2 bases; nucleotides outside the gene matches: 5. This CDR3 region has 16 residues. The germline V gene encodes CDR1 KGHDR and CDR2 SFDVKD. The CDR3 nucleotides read TGTGCCACCAGTGACCTAGGACTAGCGGGTCAAGAGACCCAGTACTTC. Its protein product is CATSDLGLAGQETQYF.

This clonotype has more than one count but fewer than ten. CDR3 sequence (DNA): TGCGCCAGCGTACAAGGGGGCAACACCGGGGAGCTGTTTTTT. Translating gives CASVQGGNTGELFF. The chain uses TRBV5-1 and TRBJ2-2, with 7 bases identical to TRBD1. This CDR3 has 14 residues. Germline V CDR1 and CDR2: SGHRS, YFSETQ. V lost 7 bases and J lost 2; bases outside the gene matches: 5. Using reference TRBV5-1 and TRBJ2-2 for the parts outside the CDR3, the full variable domain is KAGVTQTPRYLIKTRGQQVTLSCSPISGHRSVSWYQQTPGQGLQFLFEYFSETQRNKGNFPGRFSGRQFSNSRSEMNVSTLELGDSALYLCASVQGGNTGELFFGEGSRLTVL.

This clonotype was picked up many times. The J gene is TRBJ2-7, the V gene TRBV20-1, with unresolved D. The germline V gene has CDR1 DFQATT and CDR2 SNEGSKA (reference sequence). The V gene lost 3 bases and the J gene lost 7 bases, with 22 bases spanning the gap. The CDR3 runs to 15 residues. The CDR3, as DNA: TGCAGTGCTAGCTCGGGCTATGGTATGAAGCAAGAGCAGTACTTC. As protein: CSASSGYGMKQEQYF.

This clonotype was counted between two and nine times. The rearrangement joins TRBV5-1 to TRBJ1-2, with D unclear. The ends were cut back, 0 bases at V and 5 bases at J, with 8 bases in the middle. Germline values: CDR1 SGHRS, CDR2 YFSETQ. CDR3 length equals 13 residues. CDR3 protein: CASSLDVTYGYTF. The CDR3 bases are TGCGCCAGCAGCTTGGATGTGACGTATGGCTACACCTTC. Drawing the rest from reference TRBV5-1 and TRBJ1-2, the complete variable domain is KAGVTQTPRYLIKTRGQQVTLSCSPISGHRSVSWYQQTPGQGLQFLFEYFSETQRNKGNFPGRFSGRQFSNSRSEMNVSTLELGDSALYLCASSLDVTYGYTFGSGTRLTVV.

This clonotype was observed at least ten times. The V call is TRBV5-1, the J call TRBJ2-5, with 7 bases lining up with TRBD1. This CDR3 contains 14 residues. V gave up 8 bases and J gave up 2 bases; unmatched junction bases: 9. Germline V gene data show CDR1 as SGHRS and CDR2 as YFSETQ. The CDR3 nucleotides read TGCGCCAGTACTTTGGGACAGTTACAAGAGACCCAGTACTTC. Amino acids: CASTLGQLQETQYF.

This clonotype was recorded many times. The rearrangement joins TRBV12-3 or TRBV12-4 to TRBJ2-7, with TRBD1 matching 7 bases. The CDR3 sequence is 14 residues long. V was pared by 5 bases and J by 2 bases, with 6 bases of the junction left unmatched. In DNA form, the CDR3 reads TGTGCCAGCAGTCCCCCGGGACAGACCTACGAGCAGTACTTC. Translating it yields CASSPPGQTYEQYF.

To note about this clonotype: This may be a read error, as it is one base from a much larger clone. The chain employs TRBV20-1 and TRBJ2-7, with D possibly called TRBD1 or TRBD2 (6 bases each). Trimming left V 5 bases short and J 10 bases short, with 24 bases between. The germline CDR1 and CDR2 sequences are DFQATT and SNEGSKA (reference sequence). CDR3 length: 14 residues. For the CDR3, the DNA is TGCAGTGCTCCCCCGGGGGCCAGAGGAGGAGATCAGTACTTC. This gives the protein CSAPPGARGGDQYF.